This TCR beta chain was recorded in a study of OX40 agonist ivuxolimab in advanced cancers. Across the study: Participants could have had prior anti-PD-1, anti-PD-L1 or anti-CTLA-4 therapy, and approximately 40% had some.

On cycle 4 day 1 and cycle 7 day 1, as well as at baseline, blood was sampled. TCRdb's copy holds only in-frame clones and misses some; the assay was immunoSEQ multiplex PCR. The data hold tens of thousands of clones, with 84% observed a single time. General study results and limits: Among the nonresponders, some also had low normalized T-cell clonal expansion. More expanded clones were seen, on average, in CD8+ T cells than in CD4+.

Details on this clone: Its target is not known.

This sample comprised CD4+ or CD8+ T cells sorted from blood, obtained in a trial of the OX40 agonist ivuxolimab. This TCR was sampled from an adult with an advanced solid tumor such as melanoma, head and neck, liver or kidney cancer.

Here the CDR3 reads CASSLVQDQKFF. The CDR3 coding sequence is TGTGCCAGCAGCTTAGTGCAGGACCAGAAGTTCTTC. The gene calls are TRBV7-9 and TRBJ2-1, with no clear D. CDR3 length: 12 amino acids. V gave up 1 base and J gave up 14 bases, with 12 bases separating them. Germline V gives CDR1 SEHNR, CDR2 FQNEAQ (reference sequence). The full variable domain, in which reference TRBV7-9 and TRBJ2-1 provide the parts outside the CDR3, is DTGVSQNPRHKITKRGQNVTFRCDPISEHNRLYWYRQTLGQGPEFLTYFQNEAQLEKSRLLSDRFSAERPKGSFSTLEIQRTEQGDSAMYLCASSLVQDQKFFGPGTRLTVL.